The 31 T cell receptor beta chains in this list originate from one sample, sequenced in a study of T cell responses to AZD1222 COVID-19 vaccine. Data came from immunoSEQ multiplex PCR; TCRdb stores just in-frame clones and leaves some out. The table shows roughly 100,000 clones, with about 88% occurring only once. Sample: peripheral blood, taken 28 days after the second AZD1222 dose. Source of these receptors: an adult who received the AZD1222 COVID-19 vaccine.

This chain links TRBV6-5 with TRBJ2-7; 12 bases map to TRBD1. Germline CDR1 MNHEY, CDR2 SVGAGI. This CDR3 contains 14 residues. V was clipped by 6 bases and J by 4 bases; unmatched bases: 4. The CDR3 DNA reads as TGTGCCAGCAGGCCGGGACAGGGGGCGTACGAGCAGTACTTC. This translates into CASRPGQGAYEQYF.

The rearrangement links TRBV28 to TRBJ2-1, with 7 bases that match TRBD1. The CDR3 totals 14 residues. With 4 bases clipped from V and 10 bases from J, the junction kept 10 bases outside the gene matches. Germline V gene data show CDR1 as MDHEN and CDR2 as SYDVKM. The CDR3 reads CASSSYRGAREQFF. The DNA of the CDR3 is TGTGCCAGCAGTTCGTACAGGGGAGCCCGGGAGCAGTTCTTC.

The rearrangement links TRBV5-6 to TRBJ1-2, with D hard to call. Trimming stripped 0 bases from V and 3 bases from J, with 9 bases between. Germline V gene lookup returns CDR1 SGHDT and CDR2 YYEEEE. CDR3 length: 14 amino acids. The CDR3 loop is CASSLDAGYYGYTF. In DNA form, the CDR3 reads TGTGCCAGCAGCTTGGATGCAGGATACTATGGCTACACCTTC.

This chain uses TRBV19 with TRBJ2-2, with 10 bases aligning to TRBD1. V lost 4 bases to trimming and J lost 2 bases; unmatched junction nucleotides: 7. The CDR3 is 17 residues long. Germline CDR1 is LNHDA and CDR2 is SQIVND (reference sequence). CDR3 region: CASSTSGTGVNTGELFF. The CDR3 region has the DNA TGTGCCAGTAGTACCTCCGGGACAGGGGTCAACACCGGGGAGCTGTTTTTT.

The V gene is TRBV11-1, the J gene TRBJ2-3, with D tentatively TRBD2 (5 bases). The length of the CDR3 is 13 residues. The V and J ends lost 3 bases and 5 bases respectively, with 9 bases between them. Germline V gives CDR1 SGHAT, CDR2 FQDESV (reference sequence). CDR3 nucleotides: TGTGCCAGCAGCTTCGGGGTGGAAGATACGCAGTATTTT. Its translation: CASSFGVEDTQYF.

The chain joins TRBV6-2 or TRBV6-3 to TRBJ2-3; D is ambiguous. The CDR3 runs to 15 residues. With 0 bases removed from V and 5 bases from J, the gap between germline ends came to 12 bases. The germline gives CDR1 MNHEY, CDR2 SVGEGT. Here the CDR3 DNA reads TGTGCCAGCAGTTACTCGGGCATCGCCGGAGATACGCAGTATTTT. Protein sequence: CASSYSGIAGDTQYF.

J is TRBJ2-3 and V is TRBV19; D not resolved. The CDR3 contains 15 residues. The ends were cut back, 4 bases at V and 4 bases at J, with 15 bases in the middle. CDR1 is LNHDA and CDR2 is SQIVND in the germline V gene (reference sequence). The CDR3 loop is CASSTDQTGADTQYF. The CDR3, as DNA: TGTGCCAGTAGTACCGATCAGACTGGGGCAGATACGCAGTATTTT.

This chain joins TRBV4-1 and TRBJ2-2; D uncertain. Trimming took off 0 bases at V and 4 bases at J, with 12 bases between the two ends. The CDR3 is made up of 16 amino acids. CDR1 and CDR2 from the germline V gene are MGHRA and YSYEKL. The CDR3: CASSQEGRPFTGELFF. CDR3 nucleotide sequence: TGCGCCAGCAGCCAAGAGGGCAGGCCCTTCACCGGGGAGCTGTTTTTT.

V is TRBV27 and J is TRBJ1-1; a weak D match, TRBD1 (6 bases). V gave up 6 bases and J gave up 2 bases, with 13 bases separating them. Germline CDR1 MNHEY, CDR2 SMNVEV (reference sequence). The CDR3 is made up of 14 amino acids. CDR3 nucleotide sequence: TGTGCCAGCAGCCGGACAGCCCCAAACACTGAAGCTTTCTTT. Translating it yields CASSRTAPNTEAFF.

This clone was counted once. CDR3: CASSRDRGPSDSSYNEQFF. DNA of the CDR3: TGTGCCAGCAGCCGGGACAGGGGGCCTAGCGACAGCTCCTACAATGAGCAGTTCTTC. The chain has TRBV27 and TRBJ2-1; 12 bases map to TRBD1. The CDR3 spans 19 residues. V was clipped by 6 bases and J by 0 bases; unmatched bases: 12. Germline loops: CDR1 MNHEY, CDR2 SMNVEV (reference sequence).

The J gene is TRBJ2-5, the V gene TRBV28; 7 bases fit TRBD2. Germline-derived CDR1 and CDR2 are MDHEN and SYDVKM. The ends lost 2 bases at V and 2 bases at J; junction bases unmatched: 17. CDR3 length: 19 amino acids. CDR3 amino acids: CASSLVGLGEEMGQETQYF. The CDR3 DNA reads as TGTGCCAGCAGTTTAGTAGGACTAGGCGAGGAGATGGGGCAAGAGACCCAGTACTTC.

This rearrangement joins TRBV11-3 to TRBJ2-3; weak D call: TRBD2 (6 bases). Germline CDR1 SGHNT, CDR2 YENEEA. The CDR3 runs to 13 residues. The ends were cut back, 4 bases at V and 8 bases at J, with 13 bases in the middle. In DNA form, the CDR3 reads TGTGCCAGCAGCTCCGGCATCGGGAGTACGCAGTATTTT. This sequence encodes CASSSGIGSTQYF.

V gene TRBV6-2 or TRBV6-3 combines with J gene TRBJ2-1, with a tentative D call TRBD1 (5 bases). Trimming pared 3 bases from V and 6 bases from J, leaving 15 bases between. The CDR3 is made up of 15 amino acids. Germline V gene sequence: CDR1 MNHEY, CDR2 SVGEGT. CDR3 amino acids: CASSYLQGNPNEQFF. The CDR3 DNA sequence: TGTGCCAGCAGTTATTTGCAGGGAAATCCCAATGAGCAGTTCTTC.

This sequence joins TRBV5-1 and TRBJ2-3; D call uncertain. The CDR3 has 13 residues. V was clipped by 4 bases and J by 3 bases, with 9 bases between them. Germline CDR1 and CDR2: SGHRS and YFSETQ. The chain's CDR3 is CASSRVGTDTQYF. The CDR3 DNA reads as TGCGCCAGCAGCCGGGTGGGGACAGATACGCAGTATTTT.

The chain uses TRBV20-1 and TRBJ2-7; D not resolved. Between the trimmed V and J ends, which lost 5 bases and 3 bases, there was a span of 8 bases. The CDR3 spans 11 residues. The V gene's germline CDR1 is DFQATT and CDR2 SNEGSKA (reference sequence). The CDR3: CSAARNYEQYF. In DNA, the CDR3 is TGCAGTGCTGCCCGGAACTACGAGCAGTACTTC.

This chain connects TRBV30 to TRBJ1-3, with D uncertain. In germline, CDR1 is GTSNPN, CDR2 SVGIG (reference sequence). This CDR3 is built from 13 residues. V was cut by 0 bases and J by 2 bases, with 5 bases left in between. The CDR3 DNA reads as TGTGCCTGGAGTGTCGCGGCTGGAAACACCATATATTTT. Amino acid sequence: CAWSVAAGNTIYF.

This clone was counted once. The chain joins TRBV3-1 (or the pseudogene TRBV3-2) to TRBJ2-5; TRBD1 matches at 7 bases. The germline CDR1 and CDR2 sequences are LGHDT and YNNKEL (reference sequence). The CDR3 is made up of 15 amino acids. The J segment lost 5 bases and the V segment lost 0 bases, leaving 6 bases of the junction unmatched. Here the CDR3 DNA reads TGTGCCAGCAGCCAAGATCCCGGCAGGGGGGAGACCCAGTACTTC. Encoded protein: CASSQDPGRGETQYF.

DNA of the CDR3: TGTGCCAGCAGCTTTGGTCTAATCCAGGGGGACTATGGCTACACCTTC. Its translation is CASSFGLIQGDYGYTF. The genes are TRBV11-2 and TRBJ1-2; 7 nucleotides match TRBD1. V lost 3 bases, J lost 3 bases, and 10 bases stayed unmatched. The CDR3 extends over 16 amino acids. Germline lookup yields CDR1 SGHAT and CDR2 FQNNGV.

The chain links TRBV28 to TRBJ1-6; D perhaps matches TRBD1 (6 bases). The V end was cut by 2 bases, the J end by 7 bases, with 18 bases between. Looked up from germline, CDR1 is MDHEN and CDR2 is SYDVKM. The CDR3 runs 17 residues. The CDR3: CASSLQLSGHLNSPLHF. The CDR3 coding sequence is TGTGCCAGCAGTTTACAATTATCGGGACACCTAAATTCACCCCTCCACTTT.

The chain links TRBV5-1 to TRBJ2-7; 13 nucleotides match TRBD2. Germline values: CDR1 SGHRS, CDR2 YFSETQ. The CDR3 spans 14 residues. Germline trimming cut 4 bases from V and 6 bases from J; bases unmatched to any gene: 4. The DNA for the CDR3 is TGCGCCAGCAGCAGGACTAGCGGGAGTTTCGAGCAGTACTTC. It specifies CASSRTSGSFEQYF. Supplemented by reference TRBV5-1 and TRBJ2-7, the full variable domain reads KAGVTQTPRYLIKTRGQQVTLSCSPISGHRSVSWYQQTPGQGLQFLFEYFSETQRNKGNFPGRFSGRQFSNSRSEMNVSTLELGDSALYLCASSRTSGSFEQYFGPGTRLTVT.

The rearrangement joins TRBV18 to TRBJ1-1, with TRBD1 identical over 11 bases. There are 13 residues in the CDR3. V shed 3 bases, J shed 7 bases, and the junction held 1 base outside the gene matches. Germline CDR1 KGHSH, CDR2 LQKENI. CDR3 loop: CASSPGQGGEAFF. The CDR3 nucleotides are TGTGCCAGCTCACCGGGACAGGGGGGTGAAGCTTTCTTT.

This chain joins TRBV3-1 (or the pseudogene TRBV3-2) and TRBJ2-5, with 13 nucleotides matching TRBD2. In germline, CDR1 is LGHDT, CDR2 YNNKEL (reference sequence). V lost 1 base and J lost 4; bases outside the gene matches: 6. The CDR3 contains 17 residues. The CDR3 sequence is CASSQGRLAGGPETQYF. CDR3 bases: TGTGCCAGCAGCCAAGGTCGACTAGCGGGAGGCCCAGAGACCCAGTACTTC.

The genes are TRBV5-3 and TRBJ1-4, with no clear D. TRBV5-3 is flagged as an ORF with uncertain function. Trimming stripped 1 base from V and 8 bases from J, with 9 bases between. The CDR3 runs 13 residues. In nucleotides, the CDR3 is TGTGCCAGAAGCTTGCAGTTGGACGAAAAACTGTTTTTT. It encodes CARSLQLDEKLFF.

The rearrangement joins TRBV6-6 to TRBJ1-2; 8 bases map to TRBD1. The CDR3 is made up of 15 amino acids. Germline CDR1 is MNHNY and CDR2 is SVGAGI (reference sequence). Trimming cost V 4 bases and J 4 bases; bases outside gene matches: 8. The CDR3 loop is CASSSLDRGSYGYTF. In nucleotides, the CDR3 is TGTGCCAGCAGTTCCCTAGACAGGGGCAGCTATGGCTACACCTTC.

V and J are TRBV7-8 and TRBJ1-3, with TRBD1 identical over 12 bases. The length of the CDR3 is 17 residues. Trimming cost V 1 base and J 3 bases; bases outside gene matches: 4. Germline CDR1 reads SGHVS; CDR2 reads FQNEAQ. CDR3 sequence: CASSLGGQGARGNTIYF. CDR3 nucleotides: TGTGCCAGCAGCTTAGGGGGACAGGGGGCGCGTGGAAACACCATATATTTT.

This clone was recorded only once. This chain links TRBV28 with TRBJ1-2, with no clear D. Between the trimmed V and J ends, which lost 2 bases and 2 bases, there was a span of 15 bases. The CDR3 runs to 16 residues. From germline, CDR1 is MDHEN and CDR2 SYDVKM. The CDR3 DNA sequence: TGTGCCAGCAGTTTAGGAGGGATAACTTACAACTATGGCTACACCTTC. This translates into CASSLGGITYNYGYTF.

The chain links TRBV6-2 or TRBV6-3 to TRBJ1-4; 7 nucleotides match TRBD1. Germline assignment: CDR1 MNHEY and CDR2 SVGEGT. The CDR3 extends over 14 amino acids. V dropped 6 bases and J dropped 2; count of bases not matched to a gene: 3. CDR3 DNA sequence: TGTGCCAGCAGCCCGACAGGGACTAATGAAAAACTGTTTTTT. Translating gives CASSPTGTNEKLFF.

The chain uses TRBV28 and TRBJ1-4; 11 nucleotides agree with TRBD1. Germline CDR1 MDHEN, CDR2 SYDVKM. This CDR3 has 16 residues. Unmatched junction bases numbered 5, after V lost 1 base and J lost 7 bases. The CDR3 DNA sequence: TGTGCCAGCAGTTTATCTTTAGGGACAGGGGGTGAAAAACTGTTTTTT. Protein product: CASSLSLGTGGEKLFF.

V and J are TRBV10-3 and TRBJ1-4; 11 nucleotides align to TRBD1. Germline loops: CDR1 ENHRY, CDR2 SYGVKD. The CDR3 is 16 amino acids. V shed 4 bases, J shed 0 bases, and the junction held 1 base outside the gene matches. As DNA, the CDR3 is TGTGCCATCAGTGGGGGACAGGGGGCAACTAATGAAAAACTGTTTTTT. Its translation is CAISGGQGATNEKLFF.

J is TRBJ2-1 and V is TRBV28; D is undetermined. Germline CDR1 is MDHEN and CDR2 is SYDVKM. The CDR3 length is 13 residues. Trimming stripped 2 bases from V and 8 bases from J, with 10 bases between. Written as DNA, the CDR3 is TGTGCCAGCAGTTTACCCTTCATGGATGAGCAGTTCTTC. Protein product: CASSLPFMDEQFF.

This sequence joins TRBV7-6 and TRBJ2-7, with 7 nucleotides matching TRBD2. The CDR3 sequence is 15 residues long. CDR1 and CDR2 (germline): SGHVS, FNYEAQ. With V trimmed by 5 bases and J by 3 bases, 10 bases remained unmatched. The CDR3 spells CASSLTSVLRYEQYF. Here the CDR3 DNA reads TGTGCCAGCAGCCTAACTAGCGTGTTGCGCTACGAGCAGTACTTC.